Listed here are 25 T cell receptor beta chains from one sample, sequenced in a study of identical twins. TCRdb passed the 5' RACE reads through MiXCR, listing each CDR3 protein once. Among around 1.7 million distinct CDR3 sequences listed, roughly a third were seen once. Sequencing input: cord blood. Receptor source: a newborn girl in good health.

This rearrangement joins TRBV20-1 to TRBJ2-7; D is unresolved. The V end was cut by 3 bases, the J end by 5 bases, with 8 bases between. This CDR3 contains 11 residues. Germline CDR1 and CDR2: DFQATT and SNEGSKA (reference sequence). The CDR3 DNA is TGCAGTGCTAGGGTTTGGGACGAGCAGTACTTC. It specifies CSARVWDEQYF.

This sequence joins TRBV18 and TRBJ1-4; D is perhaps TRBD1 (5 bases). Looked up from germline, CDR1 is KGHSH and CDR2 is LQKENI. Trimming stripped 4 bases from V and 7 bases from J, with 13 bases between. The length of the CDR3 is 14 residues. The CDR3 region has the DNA TGTGCCAGCTCACGCCCGGGACGGAGTGAAAAACTGTTTTTT. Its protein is CASSRPGRSEKLFF.

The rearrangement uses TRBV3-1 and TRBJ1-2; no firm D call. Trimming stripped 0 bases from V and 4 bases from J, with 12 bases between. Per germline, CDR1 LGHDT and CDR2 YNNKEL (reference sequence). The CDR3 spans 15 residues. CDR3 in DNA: TGTGCCAGCAGCCAAGATTTAGGGAGGCCCTATGGCTACACCTTC. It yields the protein CASSQDLGRPYGYTF.

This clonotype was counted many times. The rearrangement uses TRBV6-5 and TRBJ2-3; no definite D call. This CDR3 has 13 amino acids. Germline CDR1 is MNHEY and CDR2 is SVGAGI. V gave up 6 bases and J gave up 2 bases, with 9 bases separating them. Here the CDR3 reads CASSELLTDTQYF. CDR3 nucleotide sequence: TGTGCCAGCAGCGAACTCCTCACAGATACGCAGTATTTT.

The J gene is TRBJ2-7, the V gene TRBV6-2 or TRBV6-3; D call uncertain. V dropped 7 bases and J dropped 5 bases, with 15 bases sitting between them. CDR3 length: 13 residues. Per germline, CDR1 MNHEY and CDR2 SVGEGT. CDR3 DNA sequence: TGTGCCAGCAATCATGCAGCGTACCACGAGCAGTACTTC. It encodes CASNHAAYHEQYF.

CDR3 coding DNA: TGTGCCACCAGTGACCCACAGGTGGGCACTGAAGCTTTCTTT. This translates into CATSDPQVGTEAFF. This chain joins TRBV24-1 and TRBJ1-1; D is perhaps TRBD1 (5 bases). This CDR3 region has 14 residues. Germline V gene lookup returns CDR1 KGHDR and CDR2 SFDVKD. Trimming removed 4 bases at V and 4 bases at J, with 12 bases between.

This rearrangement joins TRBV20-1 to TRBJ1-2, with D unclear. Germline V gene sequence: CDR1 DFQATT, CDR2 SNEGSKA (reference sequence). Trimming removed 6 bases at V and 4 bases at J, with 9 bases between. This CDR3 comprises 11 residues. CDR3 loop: CSAPTFYGYTF. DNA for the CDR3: TGCAGTGCCCCGACGTTCTATGGCTACACCTTC.

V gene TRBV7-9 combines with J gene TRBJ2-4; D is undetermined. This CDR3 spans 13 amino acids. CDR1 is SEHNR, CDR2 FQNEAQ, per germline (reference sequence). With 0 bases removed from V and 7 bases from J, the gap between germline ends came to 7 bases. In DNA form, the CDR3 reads TGTGCCAGCAGCTTAGCCAAAACGAACATTCAGTACTTC. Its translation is CASSLAKTNIQYF.

The CDR3 DNA reads TGCAGTGCCCTAGCCGGGACTAGCGGTACAGATACGCAGTATTTT. It yields the protein CSALAGTSGTDTQYF. This chain uses TRBV20-1 with TRBJ2-3; 11 positions agree with TRBD2. Germline-derived CDR1 and CDR2 are DFQATT and SNEGSKA (reference sequence). V lost 6 bases and J lost 3; bases outside the gene matches: 8. The CDR3 runs 15 residues.

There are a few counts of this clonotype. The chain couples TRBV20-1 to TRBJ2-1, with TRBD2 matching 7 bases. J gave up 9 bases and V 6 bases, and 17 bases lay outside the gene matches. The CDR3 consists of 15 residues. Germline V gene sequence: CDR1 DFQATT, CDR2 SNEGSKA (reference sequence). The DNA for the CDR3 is TGCAGTGCCAAACCCGGGGGGAGGAGGTGGACTGAGCAGTTCTTC. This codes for CSAKPGGRRWTEQFF.

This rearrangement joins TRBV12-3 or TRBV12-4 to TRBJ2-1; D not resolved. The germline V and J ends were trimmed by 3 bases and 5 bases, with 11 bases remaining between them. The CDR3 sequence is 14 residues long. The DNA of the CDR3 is TGTGCCAGCAGTTTCGGGCAGCTTAACAATGAGCAGTTCTTC. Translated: CASSFGQLNNEQFF.

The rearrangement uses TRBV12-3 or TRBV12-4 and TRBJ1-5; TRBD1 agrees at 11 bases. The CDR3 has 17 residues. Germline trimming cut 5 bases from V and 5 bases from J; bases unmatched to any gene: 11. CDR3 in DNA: TGTGCCAGCAGTCCTTTCGCCGGGACAGGGGGGGATCAGCCCCAGCATTTT. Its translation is CASSPFAGTGGDQPQHF.

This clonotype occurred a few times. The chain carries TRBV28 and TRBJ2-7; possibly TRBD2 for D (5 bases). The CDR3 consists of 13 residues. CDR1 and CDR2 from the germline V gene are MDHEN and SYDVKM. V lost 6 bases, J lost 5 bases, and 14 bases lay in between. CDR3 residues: CASRYRGPNEQYF. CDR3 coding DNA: TGTGCCAGCAGGTACAGAGGGCCCAACGAGCAGTACTTC.

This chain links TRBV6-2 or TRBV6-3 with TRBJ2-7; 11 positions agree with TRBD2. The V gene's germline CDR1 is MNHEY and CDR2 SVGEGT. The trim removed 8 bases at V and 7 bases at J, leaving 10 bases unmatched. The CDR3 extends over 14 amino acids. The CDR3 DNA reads TGTGCCAGCCGCGAACTAGCGGGAGTGAGGGAGCAGTACTTC. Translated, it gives CASRELAGVREQYF.

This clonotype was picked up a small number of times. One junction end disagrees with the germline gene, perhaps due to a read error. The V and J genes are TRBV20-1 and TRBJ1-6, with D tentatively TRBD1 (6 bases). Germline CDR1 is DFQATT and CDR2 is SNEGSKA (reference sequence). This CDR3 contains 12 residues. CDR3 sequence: CSVQNRASPPHF. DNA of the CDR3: TGCAGTGTCCAGAACAGGGCCTCACCCCCCCACTTT.

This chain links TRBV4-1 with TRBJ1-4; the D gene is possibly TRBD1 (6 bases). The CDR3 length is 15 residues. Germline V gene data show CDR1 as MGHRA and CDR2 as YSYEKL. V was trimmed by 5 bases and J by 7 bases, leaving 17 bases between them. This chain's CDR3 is CASSSPTGMSEKLFF. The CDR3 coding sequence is TGCGCCAGCAGCTCCCCAACAGGGATGAGTGAAAAACTGTTTTTT.

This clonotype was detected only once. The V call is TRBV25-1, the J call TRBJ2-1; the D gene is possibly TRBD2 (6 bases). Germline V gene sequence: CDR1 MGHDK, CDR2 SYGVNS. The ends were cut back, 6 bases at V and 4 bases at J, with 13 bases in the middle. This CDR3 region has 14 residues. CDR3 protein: CASRVGGRYNEQFF. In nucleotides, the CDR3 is TGTGCCAGCAGAGTTGGGGGGAGGTACAATGAGCAGTTCTTC.

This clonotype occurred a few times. CDR3 DNA: TGTGCCAGCAGCTTTAATTTTCGGACAGGGGTAGGGTCAGATACGCAGTATTTT. As protein: CASSFNFRTGVGSDTQYF. The chain has TRBV7-2 and TRBJ2-3; 9 nucleotides line up with TRBD1. Trimming took 3 bases from V and 4 from J; bases not matched to a gene: 14. The germline gives CDR1 SGHTA, CDR2 FQGNSA. The CDR3 extends over 18 amino acids.

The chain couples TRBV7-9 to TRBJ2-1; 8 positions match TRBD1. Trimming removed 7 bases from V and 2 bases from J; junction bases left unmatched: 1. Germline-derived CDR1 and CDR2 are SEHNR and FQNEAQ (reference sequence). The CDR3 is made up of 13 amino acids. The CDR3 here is CASTRGPYNEQFF. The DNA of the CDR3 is TGTGCCAGCACCAGGGGGCCCTACAATGAGCAGTTCTTC.

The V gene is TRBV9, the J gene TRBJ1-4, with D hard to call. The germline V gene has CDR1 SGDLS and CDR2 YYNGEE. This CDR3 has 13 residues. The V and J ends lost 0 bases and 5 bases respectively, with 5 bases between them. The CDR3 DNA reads TGTGCCAGCAGCGTAGGTCAGAATGAAAAACTGTTTTTT. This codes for CASSVGQNEKLFF.

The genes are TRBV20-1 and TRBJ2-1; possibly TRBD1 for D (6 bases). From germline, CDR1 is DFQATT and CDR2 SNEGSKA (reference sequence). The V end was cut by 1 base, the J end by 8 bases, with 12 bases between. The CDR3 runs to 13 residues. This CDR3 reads CSARGGGRDEQFF. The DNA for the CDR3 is TGCAGTGCTAGAGGAGGGGGTCGGGATGAGCAGTTCTTC.

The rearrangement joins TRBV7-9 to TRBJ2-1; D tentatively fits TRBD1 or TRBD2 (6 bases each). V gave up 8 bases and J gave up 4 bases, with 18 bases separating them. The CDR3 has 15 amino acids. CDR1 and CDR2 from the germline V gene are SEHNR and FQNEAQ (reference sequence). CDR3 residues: CASAQGLATYNEQFF. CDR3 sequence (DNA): TGTGCCAGCGCCCAGGGGCTAGCGACGTACAATGAGCAGTTCTTC.

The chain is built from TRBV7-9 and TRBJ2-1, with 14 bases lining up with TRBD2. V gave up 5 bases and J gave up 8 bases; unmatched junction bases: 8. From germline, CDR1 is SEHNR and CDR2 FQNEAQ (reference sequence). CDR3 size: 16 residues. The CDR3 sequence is CASSPGTSGSWDEQFF. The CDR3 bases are TGTGCCAGCAGCCCCGGGACTAGCGGGAGTTGGGATGAGCAGTTCTTC.

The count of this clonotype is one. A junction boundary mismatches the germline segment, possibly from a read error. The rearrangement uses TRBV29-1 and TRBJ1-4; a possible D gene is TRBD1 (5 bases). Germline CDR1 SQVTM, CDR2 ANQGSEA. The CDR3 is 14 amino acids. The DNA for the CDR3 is TGTAGCGGGACCGGAGGGGCAACTAATGAAAAACTGTTTTTT. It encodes CSGTGGATNEKLFF.

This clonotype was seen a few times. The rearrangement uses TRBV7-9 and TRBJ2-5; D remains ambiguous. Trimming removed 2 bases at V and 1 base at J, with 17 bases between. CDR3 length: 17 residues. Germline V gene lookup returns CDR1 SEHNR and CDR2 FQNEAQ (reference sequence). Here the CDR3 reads CASSLYVVKVPQETQYF. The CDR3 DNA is TGTGCCAGCAGCTTATATGTGGTAAAGGTCCCCCAAGAGACCCAGTACTTC.